A selection of T cell receptor beta chains follows, all from one sample in a study of blood T cell repertoires in COVID-19. The protocol was immunoSEQ multiplex PCR, while the TCRdb copy is restricted to in-frame clones and leaves out a portion. The sample carries almost 350,000 clones, about nine tenths recorded once. The sample taken for sequencing was peripheral blood. The origin of the receptors is a woman in her sixties with COVID-19, enrolled during active disease. Both conserved end residues are part of each CDR3. Fields, in order: V gene, D gene, J gene, clone size, CDR3 DNA, CDR3 protein. A D gene is named only where the DNA matches it firmly. Clone size, where shown, is once, few, many, or a class for clones that have expanded.

V gene: TRBV2
D gene: .
J gene: TRBJ1-6
clone size: .
CDR3 DNA: TGTGCCAGCGGGGGGGGATATAATTCACCCCTCCACTTT
CDR3 protein: CASGGGYNSPLHF

V gene: TRBV6-4
D gene: .
J gene: TRBJ1-1
clone size: .
CDR3 DNA: TGTGCCAGCAGTTTTCGACAGGACACTGAAGCTTTCTTT
CDR3 protein: CASSFRQDTEAFF

V gene: TRBV7-9
D gene: .
J gene: TRBJ1-1
clone size: .
CDR3 DNA: TGTGCCAGCAGCCCCTTACAGGGCGAGAACACTGAAGCTTTCTTT
CDR3 protein: CASSPLQGENTEAFF

V gene: TRBV19
D gene: TRBD1
J gene: TRBJ2-1
clone size: .
CDR3 DNA: TGTGCCAGCAAACAGGGGTTCCCCTCCTACAATGAGCAGTTCTTC
CDR3 protein: CASKQGFPSYNEQFF

V gene: TRBV7-9
D gene: .
J gene: TRBJ1-1
clone size: .
CDR3 DNA: TGTGCCAGCAGCAGGAGAAGTAACACTGAAGCTTTCTTT
CDR3 protein: CASSRRSNTEAFF

V gene: TRBV7-9
D gene: .
J gene: TRBJ1-4
clone size: .
CDR3 DNA: TGTGCCAGCAGCATCCAACAGGGTTCGGATGAAAAACTGTTTTTT
CDR3 protein: CASSIQQGSDEKLFF

V gene: TRBV19
D gene: TRBD1
J gene: TRBJ1-2
clone size: .
CDR3 DNA: TGTGCCAGTAGACGAGACAGGGGAACGGGAGGCTACACCTTC
CDR3 protein: CASRRDRGTGGYTF

V gene: TRBV7-9
D gene: .
J gene: TRBJ1-1
clone size: .
CDR3 DNA: TGTGCCAGCAGCCTATGGGGGACTTCCTTTGAAGCTTTCTTT
CDR3 protein: CASSLWGTSFEAFF

V gene: TRBV30
D gene: TRBD2
J gene: TRBJ2-5
clone size: .
CDR3 DNA: TGTGCCTCCTCCGTCCTAGCGGCCTATGGGACCCAGTACTTC
CDR3 protein: CASSVLAAYGTQYF

V gene: TRBV2
D gene: TRBD1
J gene: TRBJ1-1
clone size: few
CDR3 DNA: TGTGCCAGCAGGGGGGGACAGGGGTTGAGCACTGAAGCTTTCTTT
CDR3 protein: CASRGGQGLSTEAFF

V gene: TRBV18
D gene: .
J gene: TRBJ1-1
clone size: .
CDR3 DNA: TGTGCCAGCTCACCCCTCGGGAACACTGAAGCTTTCTTT
CDR3 protein: CASSPLGNTEAFF

V gene: TRBV4-2
D gene: .
J gene: TRBJ2-2
clone size: .
CDR3 DNA: TGTGCCAGCAGCCGCAAGATCCAGGGGGGAGGCACCGGGGAGCTGTTTTTT
CDR3 protein: CASSRKIQGGGTGELFF

V gene: TRBV6-6
D gene: .
J gene: TRBJ1-5
clone size: .
CDR3 DNA: TGTGCCAGCATCGGGTTCCCCGATCAGCCCCAGCATTTT
CDR3 protein: CASIGFPDQPQHF

V gene: TRBV11-2
D gene: TRBD1
J gene: TRBJ1-6
clone size: once
CDR3 DNA: TGTGCCAGCAGCTTAACAGGGGCAGCCTATAATTCACCCCTCCACTTT
CDR3 protein: CASSLTGAAYNSPLHF

V gene: TRBV13
D gene: TRBD2
J gene: TRBJ2-3
clone size: once
CDR3 DNA: TGTGCCAGCAGCTTAGGGCTAGCGGGGCCCACAGATACGCAGTATTTT
CDR3 protein: CASSLGLAGPTDTQYF

V gene: TRBV7-9
D gene: .
J gene: TRBJ2-3
clone size: .
CDR3 DNA: TGTGCCAGCAGCCTTATCTGGGAACAGGGTAGCCCAGATACGCAGTATTTT
CDR3 protein: CASSLIWEQGSPDTQYF

V gene: TRBV7-2
D gene: .
J gene: TRBJ1-5
clone size: once
CDR3 DNA: TGTGCCAGCAGCTTAGGCAGGGGTCAGCCCCAGCATTTT
CDR3 protein: CASSLGRGQPQHF

V gene: TRBV4-2
D gene: TRBD1
J gene: TRBJ2-7
clone size: .
CDR3 DNA: TGTGCCAGCAGCCAAGATGAGCCTAGATGGGACAGGGCCTACGAGCAGTACTTC
CDR3 protein: CASSQDEPRWDRAYEQYF

V gene: TRBV7-2
D gene: .
J gene: TRBJ2-5
clone size: .
CDR3 DNA: TGTGCCAGCAGCTCCTTAACAGGGTGGCGAGAGACCCAGTACTTC
CDR3 protein: CASSSLTGWRETQYF

V gene: TRBV28
D gene: .
J gene: TRBJ1-2
clone size: once
CDR3 DNA: TGTGCCAGCAGTTCCTCCATACTTAACTATGGCTACACCTTC
CDR3 protein: CASSSSILNYGYTF

V gene: TRBV3-1/TRBV3-2
D gene: TRBD1
J gene: TRBJ1-2
clone size: .
CDR3 DNA: TGTGCCAGCAGCCACGGACAGGGAAGCCATGGCTACACCTTC
CDR3 protein: CASSHGQGSHGYTF

V gene: TRBV10-3
D gene: .
J gene: TRBJ1-3
clone size: .
CDR3 DNA: TGTGCCATCAGCGACTCCCCGGGACTCTCTGGAAACACCATATATTTT
CDR3 protein: CAISDSPGLSGNTIYF

V gene: TRBV29-1
D gene: TRBD1
J gene: TRBJ2-1
clone size: .
CDR3 DNA: TGCAGCGTTGAAGAGGGACCGGGACAGGGCTATGAGCAGTTCTTC
CDR3 protein: CSVEEGPGQGYEQFF

V gene: TRBV3-1/TRBV3-2
D gene: .
J gene: TRBJ1-3
clone size: .
CDR3 DNA: TGTGCCAGCAGCCAAAGGGGCGGCTCTGGAAACACCATATATTTT
CDR3 protein: CASSQRGGSGNTIYF

V gene: TRBV9
D gene: .
J gene: TRBJ1-6
clone size: .
CDR3 DNA: TGTGCCAGCAGCCCAGGGATATTGGAGGGACCCCTCCACTTT
CDR3 protein: CASSPGILEGPLHF

V gene: TRBV7-9
D gene: .
J gene: TRBJ1-1
clone size: few
CDR3 DNA: TGTGCCAGCAGCCCTCAGGGAATCATGAACACTGAAGCTTTCTTT
CDR3 protein: CASSPQGIMNTEAFF

V gene: TRBV25-1
D gene: .
J gene: TRBJ2-3
clone size: .
CDR3 DNA: TGTGCCAGCACCGACAGTAGTAGACTCCCAGCGACGCAGTATTTT
CDR3 protein: CASTDSSRLPATQYF

V gene: TRBV9
D gene: .
J gene: TRBJ1-1
clone size: once
CDR3 DNA: TGTGCCAGCACCAACACCCAGGGAGGCGCTGAAGCTTTCTTT
CDR3 protein: CASTNTQGGAEAFF